A selection of T cell receptor beta chains follows, all from one sample in a study of blood T cell repertoires in COVID-19. TCRdb's table, derived via immunoSEQ multiplex PCR, lists solely in-frame clones and lacks some. This sample has 150,000 to 200,000 clones, with about four fifths found just once. The sequenced sample consisted of peripheral blood. Receptors originate from a man aged 55 to 70 with active or convalescent COVID-19. Each CDR3 is given with its conserved first and last residue. D genes are given only for firm matches. Where a row states a size, it is once, few, many or the class of an expanded clone; other rows omit it.

CDR3aa	CDR3nt	j_gene	abundance	v_gene	len	d_gene
CASSYISPGRGTEAFF	TGTGCCAGCAGTTATATTAGTCCCGGACGGGGCACTGAAGCTTTCTTT	TRBJ1-1	NA	TRBV6-6	16	NA
CAISESAGQGGYGYTF	TGTGCCATCAGTGAGTCAGCCGGACAGGGGGGGTATGGCTACACCTTC	TRBJ1-2	once	TRBV10-3	16	TRBD1
CASSFDRYEQYF	TGCGCCAGCAGCTTCGACAGGTACGAGCAGTACTTC	TRBJ2-7	NA	TRBV5-1	12	NA
CASSLGVEAGVQFF	TGCGCCAGCAGCCTCGGGGTGGAAGCGGGGGTGCAGTTCTTC	TRBJ2-1	NA	TRBV5-1	14	TRBD2
CASSEQGVTGYTF	TGTGCCAGCAGTGAGCAGGGTGTCACTGGCTACACCTTC	TRBJ1-2	NA	TRBV25-1	13	NA
CASATGDSYGYTF	TGTGCCAGCGCTACAGGGGACAGCTATGGCTACACCTTC	TRBJ1-2	few	TRBV9	13	TRBD1
CASRGQGPGELFF	TGTGCCAGTAGAGGACAGGGACCCGGGGAGCTGTTTTTT	TRBJ2-2	NA	TRBV19	13	TRBD1
CASSYSASGNYEQYF	TGTGCCAGCAGTTACTCGGCTAGCGGGAATTACGAGCAGTACTTC	TRBJ2-7	NA	TRBV6-5	15	TRBD2
CASKRQGGGEKLFF	TGTGCCAGCAAAAGGCAGGGCGGGGGTGAAAAACTGTTTTTT	TRBJ1-4	once	TRBV5-4	14	NA
CASSGTGLAGNEQYF	TGTGCCAGCAGCGGAACGGGACTAGCGGGGAACGAGCAGTACTTC	TRBJ2-7	few	TRBV9	15	TRBD2
CASSQEVARVGTDTQYF	TGTGCCAGCAGCCAAGAAGTTGCCAGGGTTGGCACAGATACGCAGTATTTT	TRBJ2-3	NA	TRBV3-1/TRBV3-2	17	NA
CASSPLQGGNQPQHF	TGTGCCAGCTCACCTCTACAGGGGGGAAATCAGCCCCAGCATTTT	TRBJ1-5	NA	TRBV18	15	TRBD1
CASRLSGTGGRTEAFF	TGCGCCAGCAGACTATCCGGGACAGGGGGCCGTACTGAAGCTTTCTTT	TRBJ1-1	few	TRBV5-1	16	TRBD1
CASSPTRTSRNEQFF	TGTGCCAGCTCACCAACGAGGACTAGCCGCAATGAGCAGTTCTTC	TRBJ2-1	NA	TRBV18	15	TRBD2
CASSSGTGGDTEAFF	TGTGCCAGCAGCTCCGGGACAGGGGGCGATACTGAAGCTTTCTTT	TRBJ1-1	NA	TRBV6-5	15	TRBD1
CSASQRRLNGYTF	TGCAGTGCTAGTCAGCGGCGGTTAAATGGCTACACCTTC	TRBJ1-2	NA	TRBV20-1	13	NA
CASSLLSYEKLFF	TGTGCCAGCAGCTTATTGAGTTATGAAAAACTGTTTTTT	TRBJ1-4	NA	TRBV11-2	13	NA
CASSYFGRESTSPLHF	TGTGCCAGCAGTTACTTCGGACGGGAGTCTACGTCACCCCTCCACTTT	TRBJ1-6	NA	TRBV6-5	16	NA
CASRIGGNTIYF	TGTGCCAGCAGGATTGGCGGAAACACCATATATTTT	TRBJ1-3	NA	TRBV12-3/TRBV12-4	12	NA
CASSMGSRDQPQHF	TGTGCCAGTAGTATGGGGTCCAGGGATCAGCCCCAGCATTTT	TRBJ1-5	NA	TRBV19	14	NA
CASSSGQGHTEAFF	TGTGCCAGCAGCTCAGGACAGGGTCACACTGAAGCTTTCTTT	TRBJ1-1	many	TRBV7-6	14	TRBD1
CASSRTGPPYEQYF	TGTGCCAGCAGCCGGACAGGGCCACCCTACGAGCAGTACTTC	TRBJ2-7	NA	TRBV2	14	TRBD1
CASSFVRSGYTF	TGTGCCAGCAGCTTCGTTCGGTCGGGCTACACCTTC	TRBJ1-2	NA	TRBV6-5	12	NA
CASSPGQGYVQPQHF	TGTGCCAGCAGCCCAGGACAGGGGTATGTCCAGCCCCAGCATTTT	TRBJ1-5	NA	TRBV3-1/TRBV3-2	15	TRBD1
CASSLAGGGNEQFF	TGTGCCAGTAGTCTAGCGGGAGGGGGCAATGAGCAGTTCTTC	TRBJ2-1	few	TRBV19	14	TRBD2
CASRRDGLAGGPDEQFF	TGTGCCAGCCGCCGCGACGGACTAGCGGGGGGGCCTGATGAGCAGTTCTTC	TRBJ2-1	NA	TRBV6-4	17	TRBD2
CATSDWAGGLAKNIQYF	TGTGCCACCAGTGACTGGGCGGGGGGACTAGCCAAAAACATTCAGTACTTC	TRBJ2-4	NA	TRBV24-1	17	TRBD2
CASSLQELSGNTIYF	TGTGCCAGCAGTTTACAGGAGCTCTCTGGAAACACCATATATTTT	TRBJ1-3	NA	TRBV2	15	NA
CASSIRLEQFF	TGTGCCAGTAGTATTAGACTCGAGCAGTTCTTC	TRBJ2-1	NA	TRBV19	11	NA
CATSDLTSGRQYF	TGTGCCACCAGTGATCTGACTAGCGGGAGGCAGTACTTC	TRBJ2-7	NA	TRBV24-1	13	TRBD2
CASSIGRGYEQYF	TGTGCCAGTAGTATAGGAAGGGGATACGAGCAGTACTTC	TRBJ2-7	NA	TRBV19	13	NA